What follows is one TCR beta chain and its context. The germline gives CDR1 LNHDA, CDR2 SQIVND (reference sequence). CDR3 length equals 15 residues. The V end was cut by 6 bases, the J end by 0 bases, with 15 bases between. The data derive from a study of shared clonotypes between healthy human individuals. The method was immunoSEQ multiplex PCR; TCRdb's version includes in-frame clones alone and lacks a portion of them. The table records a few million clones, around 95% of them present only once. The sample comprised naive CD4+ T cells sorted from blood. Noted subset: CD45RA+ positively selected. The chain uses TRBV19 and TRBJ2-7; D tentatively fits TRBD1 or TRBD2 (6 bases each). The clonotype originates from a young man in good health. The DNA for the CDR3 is TGTGCCAGTAGGAGGGGGGCGATGAGCTCCTACGAGCAGTACTTC. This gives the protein CASRRGAMSSYEQYF. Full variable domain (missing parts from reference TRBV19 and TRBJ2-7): DGGITQSPKYLFRKEGQNVTLSCEQNLNHDAMYWYRQDPGQGLRLIYYSQIVNDFQKGDIAEGYSVSREKKESFPLTVTSAQKNPTAFYLCASRRGAMSSYEQYFGPGTRLTVT.